Presented here are 14 T cell receptor beta chains from one specimen sequenced in a study of blood T cell repertoires in COVID-19. Libraries were prepared by immunoSEQ multiplex PCR; TCRdb keeps only in-frame clonotypes and omits some of them. The sample shows 100,000 or so clones, over 75% of them seen only once. Sequencing was performed on peripheral blood. The receptors were gathered from an older woman with acute or convalescent COVID-19.

This clone was found a few times. The chain is built from TRBV5-5 and TRBJ1-1; the D gene is possibly TRBD1 (5 bases). V gave up 4 bases and J gave up 3 bases, with 19 bases separating them. CDR3 length equals 16 residues. Germline CDR1 reads SGHKS; CDR2 reads YYEKEE (reference sequence). The CDR3 region has the DNA TGTGCCAGCAGCCCCAGGGCCCGCAGTCAAGACACTGAAGCTTTCTTT. It specifies CASSPRARSQDTEAFF.

The rearrangement uses TRBV25-1 and TRBJ1-6; D call uncertain. This CDR3 has 11 amino acids. The germline V gene has CDR1 MGHDK and CDR2 SYGVNS. Trimming cost V 1 base and J 16 bases, with 8 bases left between them. CDR3 bases: TGTGCCAGCAGTGAATTAACGCAGCTCCACTTT. This codes for CASSELTQLHF.

The chain's CDR3 is CASSFNHRGRGELFF. CDR3 nucleotides: TGTGCCAGCAGCTTCAATCATCGGGGTCGGGGGGAGCTGTTTTTT. The chain combines TRBV7-2 with TRBJ2-2, with a tentative D call TRBD2 (5 bases). Trimming removed 3 bases at V and 8 bases at J, with 16 bases between. There are 15 residues in the CDR3. Per germline, CDR1 SGHTA and CDR2 FQGNSA.

The chain has TRBV7-9 and TRBJ2-3; D is unclear. Deletions cut 5 bases from V and 1 base from J, with 16 bases between. CDR3 length: 16 amino acids. Germline loops: CDR1 SEHNR, CDR2 FQNEAQ (reference sequence). The CDR3 DNA reads TGTGCCAGCAGCCCCGCCAGGCCTTCGGGCACAGATACGCAGTATTTT. As protein: CASSPARPSGTDTQYF. Full variable domain (remainder filled in from reference TRBV7-9 and TRBJ2-3): DTGVSQNPRHKITKRGQNVTFRCDPISEHNRLYWYRQTLGQGPEFLTYFQNEAQLEKSRLLSDRFSAERPKGSFSTLEIQRTEQGDSAMYLCASSPARPSGTDTQYFGPGTRLTVL.

J is TRBJ1-1 and V is TRBV11-2, with D maybe TRBD1 (6 bases). The germline V gene has CDR1 SGHAT and CDR2 FQNNGV. The V and J ends lost 1 base and 5 bases respectively, with 11 bases between them. This CDR3 has 14 amino acids. DNA of the CDR3: TGTGCCAGCAGCTTAGGCAGGGGAATAACTGAAGCTTTCTTT. This codes for CASSLGRGITEAFF.

V and J are TRBV4-1 and TRBJ1-1; 7 bases match TRBD1. Unmatched junction bases numbered 8, after V lost 6 bases and J lost 1 base. This CDR3 is 15 amino acids long. The germline CDR1 and CDR2 sequences are MGHRA and YSYEKL. This CDR3 is CASRLGGGQNTEAFF. CDR3 in DNA: TGCGCCAGCAGGCTCGGAGGGGGCCAGAACACTGAAGCTTTCTTT.

V gene TRBV7-2 combines with J gene TRBJ1-2; 7 bases match TRBD1. CDR1 and CDR2 from the germline V gene are SGHTA and FQGNSA. Trimming removed 5 bases from V and 7 bases from J; junction bases left unmatched: 10. The CDR3 contains 14 residues. Written as DNA, the CDR3 is TGTGCCAGCAGCACCCCGGGACAGCCGAGTGGCTACACCTTC. It codes for CASSTPGQPSGYTF. The full variable domain, completed using reference TRBV7-2 and TRBJ1-2, is GAGVSQSPSNKVTEKGKDVELRCDPISGHTALYWYRQSLGQGLEFLIYFQGNSAPDKSGLPSDRFSAERTGGSVSTLTIQRTQQEDSAVYLCASSTPGQPSGYTFGSGTRLTVV.

The chain is built from TRBV27 and TRBJ2-7; TRBD2 aligns across 13 bases. Germline-derived CDR1 and CDR2 are MNHEY and SMNVEV (reference sequence). The V segment lost 2 bases and the J segment 0 bases; nucleotides outside the gene matches: 4. The CDR3 has 17 residues. This CDR3 is CASSLTSGRASSYEQYF. CDR3 nucleotide sequence: TGTGCCAGCAGTTTAACTAGCGGGAGGGCGAGCTCCTACGAGCAGTACTTC.

V gene TRBV3-1 (or the pseudogene TRBV3-2) combines with J gene TRBJ1-1; D gene ambiguous. In germline, CDR1 is LGHDT, CDR2 YNNKEL (reference sequence). The length of the CDR3 is 13 residues. V was trimmed by 2 bases and J by 5 bases, leaving 9 bases between them. CDR3 sequence (DNA): TGTGCCAGCAGCCAATTTCTCGGTACTGAAGCTTTCTTT. This gives the protein CASSQFLGTEAFF.

The chain uses TRBV6-5 and TRBJ1-3; 7 positions agree with TRBD1. CDR3 length equals 15 residues. CDR1 is MNHEY, CDR2 SVGAGI, per germline. V dropped 5 bases and J dropped 0; count of bases not matched to a gene: 4. CDR3 loop: CASSQGTASGNTIYF. In DNA form, the CDR3 reads TGTGCCAGCAGTCAGGGGACAGCCTCTGGAAACACCATATATTTT.

V is TRBV12-3 or TRBV12-4 and J is TRBJ2-3; D gene unclear. CDR3 size: 13 residues. Deletions cut 7 bases from V and 2 bases from J, with 10 bases between. In DNA form, the CDR3 reads TGTGCCAGCACCAAGCGAGACACAGATACGCAGTATTTT. Translated: CASTKRDTDTQYF.

This chain connects TRBV11-3 to TRBJ2-1; 13 nucleotides align to TRBD2. The length of the CDR3 is 19 residues. In germline, CDR1 is SGHNT, CDR2 YENEEA. With 5 bases clipped from V and 5 bases from J, the junction kept 15 bases outside the gene matches. CDR3 in amino acids: CASSIRWTSGRPRDNEQFF. The DNA for the CDR3 is TGTGCCAGCAGCATTAGGTGGACTAGCGGGAGACCCCGTGACAATGAGCAGTTCTTC.

The J gene is TRBJ2-2, the V gene TRBV5-1, with D possibly TRBD1 on 5 matching bases. CDR1 is SGHRS, CDR2 YFSETQ, per germline. The V end was cut by 0 bases, the J end by 1 base, with 7 bases between. The CDR3 has 15 residues. Here the CDR3 DNA reads TGCGCCAGCAGCTTGGGACAGATGAACACCGGGGAGCTGTTTTTT. Amino acids: CASSLGQMNTGELFF.

This sequence joins TRBV7-9 and TRBJ2-2, with a possible D match to TRBD1 (6 bases). V was shortened by 1 base and J by 4 bases, with 10 bases between the two germline ends. The CDR3 runs to 15 residues. Germline CDR1 and CDR2: SEHNR and FQNEAQ (reference sequence). The chain's CDR3 is CASSLGGTLTGELFF. The CDR3 nucleotides read TGTGCCAGCAGCTTAGGTGGGACACTCACCGGGGAGCTGTTTTTT.